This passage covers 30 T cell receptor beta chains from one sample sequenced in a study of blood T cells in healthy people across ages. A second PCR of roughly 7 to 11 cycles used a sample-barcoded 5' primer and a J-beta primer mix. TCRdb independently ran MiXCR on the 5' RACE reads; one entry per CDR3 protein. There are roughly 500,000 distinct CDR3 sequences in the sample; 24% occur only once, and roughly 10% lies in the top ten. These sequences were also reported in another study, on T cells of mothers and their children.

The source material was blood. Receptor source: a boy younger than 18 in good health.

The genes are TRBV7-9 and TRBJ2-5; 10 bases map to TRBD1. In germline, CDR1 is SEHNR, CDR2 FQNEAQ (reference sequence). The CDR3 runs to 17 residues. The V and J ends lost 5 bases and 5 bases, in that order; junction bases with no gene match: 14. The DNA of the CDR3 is TGTGCCAGCAGCCATGGGACAGGGGAATGGTTCGGGGAGACCCAGTACTTC. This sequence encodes CASSHGTGEWFGETQYF.

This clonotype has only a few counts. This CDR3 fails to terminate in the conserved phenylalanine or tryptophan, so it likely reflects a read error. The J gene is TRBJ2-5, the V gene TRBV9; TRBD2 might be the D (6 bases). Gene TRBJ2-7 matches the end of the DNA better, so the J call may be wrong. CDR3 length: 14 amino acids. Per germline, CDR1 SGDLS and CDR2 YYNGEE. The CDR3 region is CASSETRDFYEQYL. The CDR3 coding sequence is TGTGCCAGCAGCGAGACACGGGACTTCTACGAGCAGTACCTC.

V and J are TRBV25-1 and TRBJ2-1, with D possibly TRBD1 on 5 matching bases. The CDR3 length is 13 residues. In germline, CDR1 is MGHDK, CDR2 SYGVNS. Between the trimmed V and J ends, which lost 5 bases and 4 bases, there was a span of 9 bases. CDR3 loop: CASSIQGYNEQFF. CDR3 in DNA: TGTGCCAGCAGTATCCAGGGTTACAATGAGCAGTTCTTC.

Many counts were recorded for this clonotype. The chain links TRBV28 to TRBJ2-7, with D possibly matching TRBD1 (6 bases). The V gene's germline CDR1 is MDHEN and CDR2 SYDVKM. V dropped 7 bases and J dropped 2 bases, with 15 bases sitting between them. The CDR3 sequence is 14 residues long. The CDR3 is CASTPQGLTYEQYF. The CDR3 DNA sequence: TGTGCCAGCACCCCTCAGGGGCTGACCTACGAGCAGTACTTC.

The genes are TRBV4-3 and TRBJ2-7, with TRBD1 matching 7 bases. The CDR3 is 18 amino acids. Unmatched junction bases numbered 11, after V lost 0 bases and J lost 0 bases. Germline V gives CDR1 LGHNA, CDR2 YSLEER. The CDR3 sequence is CASSQEGPTQGFSYEQYF. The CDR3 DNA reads TGCGCCAGCAGCCAAGAAGGCCCAACACAGGGGTTCTCCTACGAGCAGTACTTC.

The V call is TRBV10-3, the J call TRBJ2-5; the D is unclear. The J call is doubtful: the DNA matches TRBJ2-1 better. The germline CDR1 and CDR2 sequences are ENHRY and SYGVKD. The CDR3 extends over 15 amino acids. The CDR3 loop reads CAISPPDLAHNEQFF. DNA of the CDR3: TGTGCCATCAGTCCACCGGACCTCGCCCACAATGAGCAGTTCTTC.

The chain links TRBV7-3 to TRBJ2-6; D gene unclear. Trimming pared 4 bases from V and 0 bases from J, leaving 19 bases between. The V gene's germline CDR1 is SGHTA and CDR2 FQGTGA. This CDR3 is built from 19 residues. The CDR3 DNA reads TGTGCCAGCAGCTCCCTGGGGTCGTCGTCGAGCTCTGGGGCCAACGTCCTGACTTTC. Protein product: CASSSLGSSSSSGANVLTF.

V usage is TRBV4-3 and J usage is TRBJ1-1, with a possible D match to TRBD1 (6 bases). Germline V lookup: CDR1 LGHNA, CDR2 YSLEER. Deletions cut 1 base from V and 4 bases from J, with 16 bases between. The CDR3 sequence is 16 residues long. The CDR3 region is CASSQATGGEGTEAFF. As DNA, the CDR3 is TGCGCCAGCAGCCAAGCGACAGGCGGTGAGGGCACTGAAGCTTTCTTT.

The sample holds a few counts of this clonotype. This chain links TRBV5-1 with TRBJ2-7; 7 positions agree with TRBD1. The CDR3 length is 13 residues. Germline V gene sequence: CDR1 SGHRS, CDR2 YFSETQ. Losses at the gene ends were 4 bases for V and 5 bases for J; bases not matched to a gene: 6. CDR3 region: CASSARQGNEQYF. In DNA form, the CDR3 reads TGCGCCAGCAGCGCGAGACAGGGTAACGAGCAGTACTTC.

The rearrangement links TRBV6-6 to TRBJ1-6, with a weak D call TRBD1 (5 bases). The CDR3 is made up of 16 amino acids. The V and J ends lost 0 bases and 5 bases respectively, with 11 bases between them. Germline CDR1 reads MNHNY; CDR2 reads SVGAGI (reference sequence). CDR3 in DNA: TGTGCCAGCAGTTACTCGACAGTTCGGGATAATTCACCCCTCCACTTT. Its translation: CASSYSTVRDNSPLHF.

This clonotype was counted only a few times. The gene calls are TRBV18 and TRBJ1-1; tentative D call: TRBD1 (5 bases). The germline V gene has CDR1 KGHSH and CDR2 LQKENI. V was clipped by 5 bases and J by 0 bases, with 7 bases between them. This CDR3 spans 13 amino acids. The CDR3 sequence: CASSEGLNTEAFF. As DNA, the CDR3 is TGTGCCAGCTCAGAGGGACTGAACACTGAAGCTTTCTTT.

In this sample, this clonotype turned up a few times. This CDR3 is CASSIGTGTSGSGNEQFF. DNA for the CDR3: TGTGCCAGCAGCATAGGGACAGGGACAAGCGGGAGTGGAAATGAGCAGTTCTTC. This rearrangement joins TRBV7-9 to TRBJ2-1; D might be TRBD1 (9 bases). CDR1 and CDR2 (germline): SEHNR, FQNEAQ (reference sequence). Deletions cut 5 bases from V and 7 bases from J, with 27 bases between. The CDR3 spans 18 residues.

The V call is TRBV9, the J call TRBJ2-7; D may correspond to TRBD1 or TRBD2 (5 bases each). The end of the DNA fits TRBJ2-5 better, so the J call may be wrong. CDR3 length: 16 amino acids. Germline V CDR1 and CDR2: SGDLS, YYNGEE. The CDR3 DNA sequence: TGTGCCAGCACCCCTGGGGGTAGTGGGGTTGGGGAGACCCAGTACTTC. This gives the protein CASTPGGSGVGETQYF.

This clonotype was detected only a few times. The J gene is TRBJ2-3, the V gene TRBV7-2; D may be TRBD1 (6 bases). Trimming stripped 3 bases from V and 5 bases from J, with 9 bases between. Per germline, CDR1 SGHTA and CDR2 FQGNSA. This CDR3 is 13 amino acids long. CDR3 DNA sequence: TGTGCCAGCAGCTTGGGGGCCGGAGATACGCAGTATTTT. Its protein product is CASSLGAGDTQYF.

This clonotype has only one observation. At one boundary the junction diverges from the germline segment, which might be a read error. CDR3: CAGSSGRGIGEYGYTF. CDR3 coding DNA: TGTGCCGGCAGCTCGGGGAGGGGGATAGGGGAATATGGCTACACCTTC. J is TRBJ1-2 and V is TRBV7-2; D perhaps matches TRBD1 (6 bases). The germline CDR1 and CDR2 sequences are SGHTA and FQGNSA. The CDR3 runs to 16 residues. The variable domain in full, completed from reference TRBV7-2 and TRBJ1-2, reads GAGVSQSPSNKVTEKGKDVELRCDPISGHTALYWYRQSLGQGLEFLIYFQGNSAPDKSGLPSDRFSAERTGGSVSTLTIQRTQQEDSAVYLCAGSSGRGIGEYGYTFGSGTRLTVV.

As DNA, the CDR3 is TGTGCCAGCCAAGGGGGAGACGGCAATCAGCCCCAGCATTTT. This gives the protein CASQGGDGNQPQHF. The chain employs TRBV18 and TRBJ1-5, with D possibly being TRBD1 (6 bases). Between the trimmed V and J ends, which lost 8 bases and 2 bases, there was a span of 13 bases. This CDR3 is 14 amino acids long. Per the germline V gene, CDR1 is KGHSH and CDR2 is LQKENI. The whole variable domain, filled in from reference TRBV18 and TRBJ1-5, reads NAGVMQNPRHLVRRRGQEARLRCSPMKGHSHVYWYRQLPEEGLKFMVYLQKENIIDESGMPKERFSAEFPKEGPSILRIQQVVRGDSAAYFCASQGGDGNQPQHFGDGTRLSIL.

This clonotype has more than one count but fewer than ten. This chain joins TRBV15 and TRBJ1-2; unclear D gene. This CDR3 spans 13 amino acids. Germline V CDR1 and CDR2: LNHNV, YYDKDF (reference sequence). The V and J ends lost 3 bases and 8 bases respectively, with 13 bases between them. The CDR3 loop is CATSRALSAGYTF. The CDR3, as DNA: TGTGCCACCAGCAGGGCTCTTTCAGCGGGCTACACCTTC.

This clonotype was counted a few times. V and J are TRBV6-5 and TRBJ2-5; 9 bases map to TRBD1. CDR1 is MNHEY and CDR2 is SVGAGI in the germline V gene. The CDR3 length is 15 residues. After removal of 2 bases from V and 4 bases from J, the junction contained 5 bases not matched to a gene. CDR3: CASSYLTGGRETQYF. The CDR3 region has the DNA TGTGCCAGCAGTTACCTGACAGGGGGAAGAGAGACCCAGTACTTC.

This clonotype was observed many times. CDR3 sequence: CASSPGLPSSYNEQFF. CDR3 DNA sequence: TGTGCCAGCAGCCCAGGACTACCGAGCTCCTACAATGAGCAGTTCTTC. The chain links TRBV7-2 to TRBJ2-1, with D perhaps matching TRBD2 (6 bases). The V gene's germline CDR1 is SGHTA and CDR2 FQGNSA. Deletions cut 5 bases from V and 0 bases from J, with 14 bases between. The CDR3 contains 16 residues.

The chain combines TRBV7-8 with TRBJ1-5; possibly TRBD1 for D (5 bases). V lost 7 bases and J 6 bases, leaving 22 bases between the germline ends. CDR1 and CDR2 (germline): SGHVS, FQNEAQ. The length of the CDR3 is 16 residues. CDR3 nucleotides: TGTGCCAGCACCCTTACTCGGACGGGGGAAGGTCAGCCCCAGCATTTT. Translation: CASTLTRTGEGQPQHF.

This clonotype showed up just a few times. For the CDR3, the DNA is TGTGCCAGCAGCCTCCCGGACAGGGCCTATGGCTACACCTTC. Amino acids: CASSLPDRAYGYTF. This chain links TRBV28 with TRBJ1-2; 8 bases match TRBD1. The CDR3 totals 14 residues. V was pared by 6 bases and J by 4 bases, with 7 bases of the junction left unmatched. Germline assignment: CDR1 MDHEN and CDR2 SYDVKM.

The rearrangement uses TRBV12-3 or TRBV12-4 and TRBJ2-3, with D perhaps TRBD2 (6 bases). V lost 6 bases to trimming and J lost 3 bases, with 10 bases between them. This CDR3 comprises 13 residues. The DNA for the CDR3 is TGTGCCAGCAGACTAGGGACTACAGATACGCAGTATTTT. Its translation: CASRLGTTDTQYF.

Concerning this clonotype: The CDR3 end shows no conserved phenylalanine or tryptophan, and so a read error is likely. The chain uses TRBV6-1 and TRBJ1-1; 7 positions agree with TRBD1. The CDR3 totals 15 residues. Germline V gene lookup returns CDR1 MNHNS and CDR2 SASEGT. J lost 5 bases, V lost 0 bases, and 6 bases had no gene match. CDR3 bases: TGTGCCAGCAGTGAAGCTAGAGGGGGCTGGACTGAAGCTTTCCTT. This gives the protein CASSEARGGWTEAFL.

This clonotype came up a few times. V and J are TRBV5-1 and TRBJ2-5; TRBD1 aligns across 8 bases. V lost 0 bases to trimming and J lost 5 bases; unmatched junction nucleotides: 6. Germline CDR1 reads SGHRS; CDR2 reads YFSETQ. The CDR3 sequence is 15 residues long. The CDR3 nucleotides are TGCGCCAGCAGCTTGGAAGCAGGGGGCCGGGAGACCCAGTACTTC. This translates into CASSLEAGGRETQYF.

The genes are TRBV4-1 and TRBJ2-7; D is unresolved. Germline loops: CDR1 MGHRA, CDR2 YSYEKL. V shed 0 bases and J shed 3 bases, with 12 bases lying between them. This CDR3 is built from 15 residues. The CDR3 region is CASSQDNTESYEQYF. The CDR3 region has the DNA TGCGCCAGCAGCCAAGATAACACGGAGAGCTACGAGCAGTACTTC.

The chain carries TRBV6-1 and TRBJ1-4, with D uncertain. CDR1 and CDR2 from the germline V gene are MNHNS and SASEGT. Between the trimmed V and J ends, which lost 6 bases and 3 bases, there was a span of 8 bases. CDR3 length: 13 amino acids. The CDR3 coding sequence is TGTGCCAGCAGAACCACTTCTAATGAAAAACTGTTTTTT. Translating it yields CASRTTSNEKLFF.

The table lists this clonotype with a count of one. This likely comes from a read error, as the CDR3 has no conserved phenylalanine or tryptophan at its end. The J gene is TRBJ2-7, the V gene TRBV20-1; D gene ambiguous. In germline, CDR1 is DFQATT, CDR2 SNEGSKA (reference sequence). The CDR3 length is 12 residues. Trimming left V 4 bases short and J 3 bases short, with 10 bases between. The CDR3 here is CSAMYRNYEQYL. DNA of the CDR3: TGCAGTGCTATGTACAGAAACTACGAGCAGTACCTC.

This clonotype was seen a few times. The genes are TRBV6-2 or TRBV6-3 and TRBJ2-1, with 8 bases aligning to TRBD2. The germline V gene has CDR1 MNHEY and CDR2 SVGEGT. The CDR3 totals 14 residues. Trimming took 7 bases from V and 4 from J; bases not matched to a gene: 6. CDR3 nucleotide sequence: TGTGCCAGCAAACAGACTAGCGCATACAATGAGCAGTTCTTC. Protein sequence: CASKQTSAYNEQFF.

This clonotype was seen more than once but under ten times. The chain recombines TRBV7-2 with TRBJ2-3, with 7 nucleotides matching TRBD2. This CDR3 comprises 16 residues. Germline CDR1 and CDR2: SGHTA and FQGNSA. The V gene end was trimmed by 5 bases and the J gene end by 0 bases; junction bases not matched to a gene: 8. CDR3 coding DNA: TGTGCCAGCAGCCAGGAAGGGACTACGAGCACAGATACGCAGTATTTT. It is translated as CASSQEGTTSTDTQYF. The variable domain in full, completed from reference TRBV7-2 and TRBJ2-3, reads GAGVSQSPSNKVTEKGKDVELRCDPISGHTALYWYRQSLGQGLEFLIYFQGNSAPDKSGLPSDRFSAERTGGSVSTLTIQRTQQEDSAVYLCASSQEGTTSTDTQYFGPGTRLTVL.

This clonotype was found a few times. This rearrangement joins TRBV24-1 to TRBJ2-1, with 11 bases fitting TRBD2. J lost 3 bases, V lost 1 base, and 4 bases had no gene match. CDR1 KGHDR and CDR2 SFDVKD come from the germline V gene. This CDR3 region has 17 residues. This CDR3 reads CATSDFSLAGGYNEQFF. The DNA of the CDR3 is TGTGCCACCAGTGATTTCTCCCTAGCGGGAGGCTACAATGAGCAGTTCTTC.